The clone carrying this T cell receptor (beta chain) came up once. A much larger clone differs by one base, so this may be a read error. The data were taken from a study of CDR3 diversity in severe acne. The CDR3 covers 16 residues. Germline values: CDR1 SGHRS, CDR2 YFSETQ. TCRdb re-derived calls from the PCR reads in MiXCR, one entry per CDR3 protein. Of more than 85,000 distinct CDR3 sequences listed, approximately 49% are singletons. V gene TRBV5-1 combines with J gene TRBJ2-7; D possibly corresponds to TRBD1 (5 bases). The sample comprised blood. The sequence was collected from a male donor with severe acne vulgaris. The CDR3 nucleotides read TGCGCCGGCAGCAAATCCGCCGACACAGGTCCCTACGAGCAGTACTTC. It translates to CAGSKSADTGPYEQYF.